This entry is about one T cell receptor (beta chain). The antigen remains unidentified. Germline V lookup: CDR1 SGHNT, CDR2 YYREEE (reference sequence). The CDR3 sequence is 16 residues long. Trimming took 4 bases from V and 1 from J; bases not matched to a gene: 5. The data were taken from a study of T cell responses to AZD1222 COVID-19 vaccine. Study conclusions and caveats: Without day 14 samples, only post-peak T cell repertoires were studied. Females made up more of the donors, who were largely white British, and clonal diversity may have come out too low. Baseline seropositives among AZD1222 recipients totaled only five or six.

The study pooled second doses at about 4 or about 12 weeks. The protocol was immunoSEQ multiplex PCR, while the TCRdb copy is restricted to in-frame clones and leaves out a portion. This repertoire shows about 97,000 clones, around 87% found once; its top ten account for around 9.6%. The specimen was peripheral blood, collected 28 days after the second AZD1222 dose. The chain recombines TRBV5-4 with TRBJ2-1, with 10 bases aligning to TRBD2. The source is an adult who received the AZD1222 COVID-19 vaccine. CDR3 region: CASSQGLADSYNEQFF. CDR3 coding DNA: TGTGCCAGCAGCCAAGGACTAGCGGATTCCTACAATGAGCAGTTCTTC.